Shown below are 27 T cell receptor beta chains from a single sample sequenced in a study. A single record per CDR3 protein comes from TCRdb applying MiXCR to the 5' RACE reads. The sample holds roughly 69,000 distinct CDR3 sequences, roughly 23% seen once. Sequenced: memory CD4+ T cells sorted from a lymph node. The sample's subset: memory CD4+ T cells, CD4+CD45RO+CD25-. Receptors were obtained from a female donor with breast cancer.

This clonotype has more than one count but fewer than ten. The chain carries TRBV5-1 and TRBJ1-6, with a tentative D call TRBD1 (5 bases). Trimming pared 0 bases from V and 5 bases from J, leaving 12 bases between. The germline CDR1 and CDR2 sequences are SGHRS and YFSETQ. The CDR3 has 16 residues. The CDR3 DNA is TGCGCCAGCAGCTTGGGGGGACTGAGGGATAATTCACCCCTCCACTTT. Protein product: CASSLGGLRDNSPLHF.

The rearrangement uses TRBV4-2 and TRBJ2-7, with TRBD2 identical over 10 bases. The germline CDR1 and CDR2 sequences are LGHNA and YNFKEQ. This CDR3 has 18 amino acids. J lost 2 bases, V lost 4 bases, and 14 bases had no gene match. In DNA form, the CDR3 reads TGTGCCAGCAGCCGAGAGGCTGCGACTAGCGGGCTACCCTACGAGCAGTACTTC. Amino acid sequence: CASSREAATSGLPYEQYF.

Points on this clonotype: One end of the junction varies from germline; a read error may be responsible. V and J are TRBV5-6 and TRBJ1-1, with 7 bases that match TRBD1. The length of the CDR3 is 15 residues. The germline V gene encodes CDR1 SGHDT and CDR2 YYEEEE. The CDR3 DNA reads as TGTGCCAGCAGCTGGGGGACAGACCCGAGGACTGAAGCTCTCTTT. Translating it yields CASSWGTDPRTEALF.

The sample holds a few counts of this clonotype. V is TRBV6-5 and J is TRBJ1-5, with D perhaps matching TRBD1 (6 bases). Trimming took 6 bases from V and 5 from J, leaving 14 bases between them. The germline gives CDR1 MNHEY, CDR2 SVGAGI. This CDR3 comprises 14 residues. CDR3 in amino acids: CASSLQGPDQPQHF. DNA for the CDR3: TGTGCCAGCAGCCTACAGGGACCGGATCAGCCCCAGCATTTT.

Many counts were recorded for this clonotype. The CDR3 loop is CSARPGTAQETQYF. CDR3 sequence (DNA): TGCAGTGCGAGGCCCGGGACGGCCCAAGAGACCCAGTACTTC. The chain uses TRBV20-1 and TRBJ2-5, with D possibly being TRBD1 or TRBD2 (5 bases each). The CDR3 runs 14 residues. Per germline, CDR1 DFQATT and CDR2 SNEGSKA (reference sequence). V dropped 6 bases and J dropped 1 base, with 15 bases sitting between them.

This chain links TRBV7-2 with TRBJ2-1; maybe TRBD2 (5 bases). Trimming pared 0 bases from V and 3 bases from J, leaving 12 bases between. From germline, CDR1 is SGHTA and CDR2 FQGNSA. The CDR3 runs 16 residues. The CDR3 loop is CASSLAPPTSYNEQFF. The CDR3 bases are TGTGCCAGCAGCTTAGCGCCCCCAACTAGCTACAATGAGCAGTTCTTC.

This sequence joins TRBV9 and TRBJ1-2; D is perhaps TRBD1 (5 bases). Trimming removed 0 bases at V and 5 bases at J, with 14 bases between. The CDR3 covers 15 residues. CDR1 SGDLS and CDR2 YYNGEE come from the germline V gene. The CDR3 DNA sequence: TGTGCCAGCAGCGTAGAGGCAGGGCCTTTATATGGCTACACCTTC. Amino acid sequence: CASSVEAGPLYGYTF.

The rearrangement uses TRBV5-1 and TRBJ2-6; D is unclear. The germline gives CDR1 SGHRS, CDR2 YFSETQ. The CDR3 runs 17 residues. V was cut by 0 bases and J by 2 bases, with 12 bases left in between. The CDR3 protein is CASSLGMGSTGANVLTF. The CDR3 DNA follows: TGCGCCAGCAGCTTGGGGATGGGATCAACTGGGGCCAACGTCCTGACTTTC.

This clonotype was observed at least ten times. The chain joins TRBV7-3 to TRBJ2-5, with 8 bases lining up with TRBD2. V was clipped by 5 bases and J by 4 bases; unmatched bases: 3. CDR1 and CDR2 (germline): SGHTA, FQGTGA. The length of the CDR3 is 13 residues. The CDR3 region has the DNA TGTGCCAGCAGCCGGGAGGGCCCAGAGACCCAGTACTTC. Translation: CASSREGPETQYF.

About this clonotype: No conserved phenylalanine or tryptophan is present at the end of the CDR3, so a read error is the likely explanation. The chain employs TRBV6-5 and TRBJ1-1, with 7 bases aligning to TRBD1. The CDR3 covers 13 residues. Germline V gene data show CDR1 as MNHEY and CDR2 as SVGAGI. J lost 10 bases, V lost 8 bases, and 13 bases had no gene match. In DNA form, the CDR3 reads TGTGCCAGCTTACGGGGCGCAGGGGGGCGAGCTTTCCTT. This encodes CASLRGAGGRAFL.

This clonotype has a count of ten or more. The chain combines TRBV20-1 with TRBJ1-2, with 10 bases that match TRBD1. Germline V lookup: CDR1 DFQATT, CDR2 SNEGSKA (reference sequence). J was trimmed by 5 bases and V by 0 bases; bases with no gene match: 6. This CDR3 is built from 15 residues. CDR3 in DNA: TGCAGTGCTAGAGATCGGACAGGGGGTCTTTATGGCTACACCTTC. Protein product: CSARDRTGGLYGYTF.

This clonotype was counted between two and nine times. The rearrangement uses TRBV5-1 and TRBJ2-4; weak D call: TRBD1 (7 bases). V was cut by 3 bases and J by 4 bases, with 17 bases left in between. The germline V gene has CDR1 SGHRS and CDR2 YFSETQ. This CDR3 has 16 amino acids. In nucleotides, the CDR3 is TGCGCCAGCAGCTCGGGGGACAGTTTTCTGAAAAACATTCAGTACTTC. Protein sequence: CASSSGDSFLKNIQYF.

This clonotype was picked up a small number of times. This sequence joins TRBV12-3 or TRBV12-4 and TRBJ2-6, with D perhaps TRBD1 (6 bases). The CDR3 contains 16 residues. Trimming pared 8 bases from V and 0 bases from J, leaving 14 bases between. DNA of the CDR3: TGTGCCAGCTCCCTCCGGGACACCTCTGGGGCCAACGTCCTGACTTTC. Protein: CASSLRDTSGANVLTF.

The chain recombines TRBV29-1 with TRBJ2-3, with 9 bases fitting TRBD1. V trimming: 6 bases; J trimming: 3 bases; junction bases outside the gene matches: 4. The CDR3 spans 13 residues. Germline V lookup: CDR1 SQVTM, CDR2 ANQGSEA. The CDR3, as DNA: TGCAGCGTAACAGGGGGCGGAACAGATACGCAGTATTTT. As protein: CSVTGGGTDTQYF.

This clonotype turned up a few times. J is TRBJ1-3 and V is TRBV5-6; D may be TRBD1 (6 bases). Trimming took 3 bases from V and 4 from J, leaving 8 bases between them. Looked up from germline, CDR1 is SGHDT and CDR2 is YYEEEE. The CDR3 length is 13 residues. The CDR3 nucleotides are TGTGCCAGCAGCTATGGACAGGGAAACACCATATATTTT. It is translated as CASSYGQGNTIYF.

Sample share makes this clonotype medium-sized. The CDR3 loop reads CASSGGYGYTF. CDR3 bases: TGTGCCAGCAGCGGGGGCTATGGCTACACCTTC. This sequence joins TRBV12-3 or TRBV12-4 and TRBJ1-2; TRBD1 is a possible D gene (5 bases). The CDR3 consists of 11 residues. Between the trimmed V and J ends, which lost 6 bases and 4 bases, there was a span of 6 bases.

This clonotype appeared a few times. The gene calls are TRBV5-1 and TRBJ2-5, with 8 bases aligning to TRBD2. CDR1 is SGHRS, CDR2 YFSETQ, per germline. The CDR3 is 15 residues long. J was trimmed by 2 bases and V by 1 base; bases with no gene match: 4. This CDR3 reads CASSLSGGLQETQYF. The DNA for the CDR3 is TGCGCCAGCAGCTTGAGCGGGGGCCTACAAGAGACCCAGTACTTC.

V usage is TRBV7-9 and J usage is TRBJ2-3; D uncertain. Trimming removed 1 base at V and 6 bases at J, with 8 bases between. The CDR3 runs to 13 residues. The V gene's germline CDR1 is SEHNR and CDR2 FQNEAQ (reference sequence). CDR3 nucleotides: TGTGCCAGCAGCTTAGGGACCGATGATACGCAGTATTTT. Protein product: CASSLGTDDTQYF.

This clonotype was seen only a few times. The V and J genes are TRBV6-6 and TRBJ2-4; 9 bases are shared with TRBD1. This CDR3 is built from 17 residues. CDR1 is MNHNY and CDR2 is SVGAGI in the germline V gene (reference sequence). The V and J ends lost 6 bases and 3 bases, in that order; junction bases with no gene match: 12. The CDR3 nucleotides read TGTGCCAGCAGCCTCGCGCCACAGGGGGCAAGCAAAAACATTCAGTACTTC. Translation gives CASSLAPQGASKNIQYF.

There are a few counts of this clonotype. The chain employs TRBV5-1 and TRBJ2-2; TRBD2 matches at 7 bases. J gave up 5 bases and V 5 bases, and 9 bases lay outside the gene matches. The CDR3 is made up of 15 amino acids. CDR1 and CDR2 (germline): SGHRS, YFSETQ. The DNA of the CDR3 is TGCGCCAGCAGTCTTCTAAGCGGGGAAACCGGGGAGCTGTTTTTT. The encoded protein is CASSLLSGETGELFF.

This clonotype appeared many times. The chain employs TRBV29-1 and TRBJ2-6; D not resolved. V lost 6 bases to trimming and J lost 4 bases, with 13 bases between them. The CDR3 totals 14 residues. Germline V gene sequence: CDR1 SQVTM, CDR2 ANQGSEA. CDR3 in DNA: TGCAGCGTGCAAGAAGGGCCAGGGGCCAACGTCCTGACTTTC. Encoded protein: CSVQEGPGANVLTF.

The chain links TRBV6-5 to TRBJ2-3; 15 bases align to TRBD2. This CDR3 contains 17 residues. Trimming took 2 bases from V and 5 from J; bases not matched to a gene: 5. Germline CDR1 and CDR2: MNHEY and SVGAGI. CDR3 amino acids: CASSYGGTSGGLDTQYF. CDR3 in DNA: TGTGCCAGCAGTTACGGGGGGACTAGCGGGGGGTTAGATACGCAGTATTTT.

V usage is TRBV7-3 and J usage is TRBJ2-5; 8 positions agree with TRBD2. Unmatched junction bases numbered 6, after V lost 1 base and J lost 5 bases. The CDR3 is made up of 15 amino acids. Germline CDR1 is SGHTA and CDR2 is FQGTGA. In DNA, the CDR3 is TGTGCCAGCAGCTTAAGTGGGACTAGTGGGGAGACCCAGTACTTC. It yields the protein CASSLSGTSGETQYF.

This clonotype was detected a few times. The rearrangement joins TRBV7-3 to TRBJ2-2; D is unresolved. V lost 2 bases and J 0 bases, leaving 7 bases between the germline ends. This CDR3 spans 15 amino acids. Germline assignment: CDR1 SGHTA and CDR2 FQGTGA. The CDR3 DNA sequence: TGTGCCAGCAGCTTATCACAGCCGAACACCGGGGAGCTGTTTTTT. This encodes CASSLSQPNTGELFF.

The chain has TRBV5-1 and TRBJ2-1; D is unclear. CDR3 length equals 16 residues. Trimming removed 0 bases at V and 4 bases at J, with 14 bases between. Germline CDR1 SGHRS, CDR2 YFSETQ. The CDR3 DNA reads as TGCGCCAGCAGCTTGGTGCTGGGTACTACATACAATGAGCAGTTCTTC. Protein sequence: CASSLVLGTTYNEQFF.

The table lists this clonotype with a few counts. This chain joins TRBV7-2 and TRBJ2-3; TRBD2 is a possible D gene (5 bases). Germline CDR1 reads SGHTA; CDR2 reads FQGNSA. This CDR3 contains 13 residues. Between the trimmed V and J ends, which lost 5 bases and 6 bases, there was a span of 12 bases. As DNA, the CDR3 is TGTGCCAGCAGCCCCGACGGGGTGGATACGCAGTATTTT. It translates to CASSPDGVDTQYF.

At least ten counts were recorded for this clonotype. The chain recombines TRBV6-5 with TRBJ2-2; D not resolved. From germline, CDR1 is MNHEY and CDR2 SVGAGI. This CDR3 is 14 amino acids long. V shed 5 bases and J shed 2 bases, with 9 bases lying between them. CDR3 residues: CASSVRPNTGELFF. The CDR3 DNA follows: TGTGCCAGCAGTGTCAGACCTAACACCGGGGAGCTGTTTTTT.